This section outlines one TCR beta chain sequence together with its context. TCRdb's table, derived via immunoSEQ multiplex PCR, lists solely in-frame clones and lacks some. The sample yields under 200,000 clones, more than 75% seen once. The data stem from a study of blood T cell repertoires in COVID-19. Whole-study context: COVID-19 samples, acute and convalescent, were from the United States, Italy and Spain.

CDR1 MGHDK and CDR2 SYGVNS come from the germline V gene. The V and J ends lost 6 bases and 6 bases, in that order; junction bases with no gene match: 3. The CDR3 sequence is 13 residues long. Specimen: PBMCs or T cells enriched from blood (not recorded which). V gene TRBV25-1 combines with J gene TRBJ2-7; 12 nucleotides align to TRBD1. The origin of this receptor is a woman aged 45-65 years who had recovered from COVID-19. The CDR3 spells CASSGTGGFEQYF. The CDR3 bases are TGTGCCAGCAGCGGGACAGGGGGCTTCGAGCAGTACTTC.